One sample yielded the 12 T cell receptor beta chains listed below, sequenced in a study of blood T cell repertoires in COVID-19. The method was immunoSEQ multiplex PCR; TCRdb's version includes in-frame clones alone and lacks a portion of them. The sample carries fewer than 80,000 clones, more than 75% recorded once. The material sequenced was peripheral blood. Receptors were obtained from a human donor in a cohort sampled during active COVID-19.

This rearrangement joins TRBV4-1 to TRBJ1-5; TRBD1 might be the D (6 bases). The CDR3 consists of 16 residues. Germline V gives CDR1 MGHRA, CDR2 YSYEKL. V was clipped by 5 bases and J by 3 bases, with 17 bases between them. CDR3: CASSTSSQGTNQPQHF. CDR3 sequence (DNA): TGCGCCAGCAGCACATCCTCGCAGGGGACCAATCAGCCCCAGCATTTT.

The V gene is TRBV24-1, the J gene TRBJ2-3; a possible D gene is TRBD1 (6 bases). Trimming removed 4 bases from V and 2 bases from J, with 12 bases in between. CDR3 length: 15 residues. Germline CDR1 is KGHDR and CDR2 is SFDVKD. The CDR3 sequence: CATSDSGTPTDTQYF. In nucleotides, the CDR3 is TGTGCCACCAGTGACTCCGGGACACCCACAGATACGCAGTATTTT.

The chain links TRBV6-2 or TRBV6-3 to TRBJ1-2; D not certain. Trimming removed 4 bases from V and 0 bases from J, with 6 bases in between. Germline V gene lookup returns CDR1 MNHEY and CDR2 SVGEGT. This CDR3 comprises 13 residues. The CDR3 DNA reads TGTGCCAGCAGTTGGTCGGCTAACTATGGCTACACCTTC. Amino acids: CASSWSANYGYTF.

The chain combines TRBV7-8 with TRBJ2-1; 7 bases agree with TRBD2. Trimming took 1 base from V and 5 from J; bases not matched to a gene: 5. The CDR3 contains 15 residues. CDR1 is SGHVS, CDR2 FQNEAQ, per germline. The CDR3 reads CASSLGGGLHNEQFF. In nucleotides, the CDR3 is TGTGCCAGCAGCTTAGGGGGAGGGCTCCACAATGAGCAGTTCTTC.

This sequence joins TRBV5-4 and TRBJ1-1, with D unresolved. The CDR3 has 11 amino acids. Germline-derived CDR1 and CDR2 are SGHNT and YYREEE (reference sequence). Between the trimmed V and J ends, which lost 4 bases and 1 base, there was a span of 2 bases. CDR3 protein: CASSQNTEAFF. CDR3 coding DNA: TGTGCCAGCAGCCAGAACACTGAAGCTTTCTTT.

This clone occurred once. In nucleotides, the CDR3 is TGCGCCAGCAGCCAAGAGCGGGGGGGCGTGGAGACCCAGTACTTC. It is translated as CASSQERGGVETQYF. The chain has TRBV4-1 and TRBJ2-5, with TRBD2 identical over 9 bases. There are 15 residues in the CDR3. Looked up from germline, CDR1 is MGHRA and CDR2 is YSYEKL. The V segment lost 0 bases and the J segment 5 bases; nucleotides outside the gene matches: 4.

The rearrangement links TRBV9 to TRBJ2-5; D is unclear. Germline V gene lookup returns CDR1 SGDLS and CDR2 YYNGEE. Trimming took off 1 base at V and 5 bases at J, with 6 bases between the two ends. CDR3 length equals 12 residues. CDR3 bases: TGTGCCAGCAGCGTAAAAGAGGAGACCCAGTACTTC. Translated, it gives CASSVKEETQYF.

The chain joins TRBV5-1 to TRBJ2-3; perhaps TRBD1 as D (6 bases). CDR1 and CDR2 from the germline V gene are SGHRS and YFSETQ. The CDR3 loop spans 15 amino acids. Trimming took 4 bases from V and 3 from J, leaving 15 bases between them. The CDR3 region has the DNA TGCGCCAGCAGCCAAGGCAGGGGCACAACAGATACGCAGTATTTT. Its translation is CASSQGRGTTDTQYF.

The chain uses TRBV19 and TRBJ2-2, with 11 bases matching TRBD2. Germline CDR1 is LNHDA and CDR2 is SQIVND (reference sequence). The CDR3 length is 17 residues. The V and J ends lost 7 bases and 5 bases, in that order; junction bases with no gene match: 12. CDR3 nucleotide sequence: TGTGCCAGTAACAAGGGGTCGGGACTAGCGGATACCGGGGAGCTGTTTTTT. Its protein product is CASNKGSGLADTGELFF.

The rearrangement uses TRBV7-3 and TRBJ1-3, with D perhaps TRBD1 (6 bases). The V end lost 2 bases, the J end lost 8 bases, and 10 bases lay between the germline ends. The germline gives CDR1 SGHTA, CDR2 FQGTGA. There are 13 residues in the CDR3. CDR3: CASSLAQGHTIYF. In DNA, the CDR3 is TGTGCCAGCAGCTTAGCCCAGGGGCACACCATATATTTT.

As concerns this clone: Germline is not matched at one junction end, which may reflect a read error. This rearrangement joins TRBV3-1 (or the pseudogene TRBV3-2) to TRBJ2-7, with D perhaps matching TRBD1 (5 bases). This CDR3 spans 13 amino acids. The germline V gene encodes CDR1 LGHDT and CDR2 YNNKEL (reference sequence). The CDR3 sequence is CAGSPQGSYEQYF. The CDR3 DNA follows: TGTGCCGGCAGCCCCCAGGGTTCCTACGAGCAGTACTTC.

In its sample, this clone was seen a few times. The CDR3 coding sequence is TGCGCCAGCAGCCCAACCCTGGACAGGGGTTCCTACGGCTACACCTTC. It encodes CASSPTLDRGSYGYTF. The chain has TRBV4-3 and TRBJ1-2, with 9 bases identical to TRBD1. The CDR3 contains 16 residues. Trimming took 4 bases from V and 8 from J; bases not matched to a gene: 14. The germline gives CDR1 LGHNA, CDR2 YSLEER.